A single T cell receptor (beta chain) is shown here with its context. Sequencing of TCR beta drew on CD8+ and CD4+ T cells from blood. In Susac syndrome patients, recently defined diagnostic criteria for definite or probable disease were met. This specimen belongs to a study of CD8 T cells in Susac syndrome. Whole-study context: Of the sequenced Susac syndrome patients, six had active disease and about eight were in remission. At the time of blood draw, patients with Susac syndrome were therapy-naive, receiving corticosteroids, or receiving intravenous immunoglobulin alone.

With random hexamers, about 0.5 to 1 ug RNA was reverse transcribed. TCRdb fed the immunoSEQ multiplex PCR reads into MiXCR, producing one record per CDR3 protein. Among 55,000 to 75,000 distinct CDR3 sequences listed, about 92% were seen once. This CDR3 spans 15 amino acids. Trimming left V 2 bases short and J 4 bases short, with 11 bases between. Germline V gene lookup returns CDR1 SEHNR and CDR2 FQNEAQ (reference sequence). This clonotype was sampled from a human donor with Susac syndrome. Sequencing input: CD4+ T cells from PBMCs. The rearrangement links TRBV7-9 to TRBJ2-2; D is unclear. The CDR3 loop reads CASSLWAASTGELFF. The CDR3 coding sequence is TGTGCCAGCAGCTTATGGGCCGCGAGCACCGGGGAGCTGTTTTTT.